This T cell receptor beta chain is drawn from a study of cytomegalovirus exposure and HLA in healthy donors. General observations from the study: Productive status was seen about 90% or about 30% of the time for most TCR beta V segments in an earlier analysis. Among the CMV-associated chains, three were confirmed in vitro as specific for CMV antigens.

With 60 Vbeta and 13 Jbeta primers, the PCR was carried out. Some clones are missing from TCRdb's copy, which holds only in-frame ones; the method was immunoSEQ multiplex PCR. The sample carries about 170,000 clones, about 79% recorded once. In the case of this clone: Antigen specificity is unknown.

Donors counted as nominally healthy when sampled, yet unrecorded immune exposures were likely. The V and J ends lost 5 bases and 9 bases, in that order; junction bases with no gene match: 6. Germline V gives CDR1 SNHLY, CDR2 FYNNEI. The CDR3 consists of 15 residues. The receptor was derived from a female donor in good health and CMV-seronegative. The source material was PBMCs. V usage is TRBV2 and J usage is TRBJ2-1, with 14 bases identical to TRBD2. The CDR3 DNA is TGTGCCAGCAGTCAAGGACTAGCGGGGGGCGGTGAGCAGTTCTTC. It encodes CASSQGLAGGGEQFF.